These 29 T cell receptor beta chains were all obtained from the same sample, sequenced in a study of CD8+ T cells in alopecia areata. Once RNA had been extracted, it was reverse transcribed into cDNA to act as the sequencing template. Data came from immunoSEQ multiplex PCR; TCRdb stores just in-frame clones and leaves some out. Seen here are 79,000 or so clones, around 61% observed once, and the top ten hold around 24%. Treatment reported: oral pan-JAK inhibitor, 5-10 mg twice daily. Sequenced material: CD8+ T cells sorted from blood, taken at week 24, from a patient treated with tofacitinib. The receptors derive from a human donor with alopecia areata.

A single count supports this clone. The chain couples TRBV25-1 to TRBJ2-1, with D possibly matching TRBD2 (6 bases). The germline CDR1 and CDR2 sequences are MGHDK and SYGVNS. Trimming pared 4 bases from V and 6 bases from J, leaving 10 bases between. The CDR3 totals 13 residues. The CDR3 DNA follows: TGTGCCAGCAGTGTAGGACTACCCAATGAGCAGTTCTTC. This translates into CASSVGLPNEQFF. Supplemented by reference TRBV25-1 and TRBJ2-1, the full variable domain reads EADIYQTPRYLVIGTGKKITLECSQTMGHDKMYWYQQDPGMELHLIHYSYGVNSTEKGDLSSESTVSRIRTEHFPLTLESARPSHTSQYLCASSVGLPNEQFFGPGTRLTVL.

V usage is TRBV7-2 and J usage is TRBJ2-7; TRBD2 aligns across 12 bases. V lost 5 bases, J lost 1 base, and 6 bases stayed unmatched. CDR3 length: 16 residues. Per the germline V gene, CDR1 is SGHTA and CDR2 is FQGNSA. The CDR3 is CASSPRLAGESYEQYF. CDR3 nucleotides: TGTGCCAGCAGCCCAAGACTAGCGGGAGAATCCTACGAGCAGTACTTC.

V usage is TRBV7-6 and J usage is TRBJ2-2, with a possible D match to TRBD2 (5 bases). Trimming left V 1 base short and J 4 bases short, with 7 bases between. Germline assignment: CDR1 SGHVS and CDR2 FNYEAQ. This CDR3 spans 14 amino acids. CDR3 sequence: CASSLGGSTGELFF. The CDR3 DNA reads as TGTGCCAGCAGCTTAGGAGGGAGCACCGGGGAGCTGTTTTTT. Full variable domain (rest looked up from reference TRBV7-6 and TRBJ2-2): GAGVSQSPRYKVTKRGQDVALRCDPISGHVSLYWYRQALGQGPEFLTYFNYEAQQDKSGLPNDRFSAERPEGSISTLTIQRTEQRDSAMYRCASSLGGSTGELFFGEGSRLTVL.

The CDR3 here is CASSLGQGETQYF. The CDR3 DNA follows: TGTGCCAGTAGTCTAGGACAGGGAGAGACCCAGTACTTC. The J gene is TRBJ2-5, the V gene TRBV19; 8 bases are shared with TRBD1. The V gene end was trimmed by 5 bases and the J gene end by 4 bases; junction bases not matched to a gene: 3. Germline V CDR1 and CDR2: LNHDA, SQIVND (reference sequence). CDR3 length: 13 amino acids.

There are a few counts of this clone. The V and J genes are TRBV13 and TRBJ2-6; 11 nucleotides align to TRBD2. The V segment lost 3 bases and the J segment 1 base; nucleotides outside the gene matches: 8. Germline CDR1 and CDR2: PRHDT and FYEKMQ (reference sequence). The CDR3 sequence is 19 residues long. Here the CDR3 reads CASSLGLAASLSGANVLTF. CDR3 coding DNA: TGTGCCAGCAGCTTGGGACTAGCGGCCTCTCTTTCTGGGGCCAACGTCCTGACTTTC.

CDR3 coding DNA: TGTGCCATCAGTGAGTCGGGGGACAGGACCAAAAACATTCAGTACTTC. Its translation: CAISESGDRTKNIQYF. V and J are TRBV10-3 and TRBJ2-4; 8 nucleotides match TRBD1. With V trimmed by 0 bases and J by 2 bases, 3 bases remained unmatched. CDR1 is ENHRY and CDR2 is SYGVKD in the germline V gene. This CDR3 has 16 amino acids.

This chain joins TRBV14 and TRBJ2-7, with a possible D match to TRBD2 (6 bases). The CDR3 sequence is 15 residues long. Germline V CDR1 and CDR2: SGHDN, FVKESK. V dropped 2 bases and J dropped 2 bases, with 13 bases sitting between them. DNA of the CDR3: TGTGCCAGCAGCCAACCCCGGGACTCACCCTACGAGCAGTACTTC. Amino acid sequence: CASSQPRDSPYEQYF.

The sample holds many counts of this clone. V gene TRBV6-5 combines with J gene TRBJ2-3; 10 bases align to TRBD2. V lost 6 bases and J lost 1; bases outside the gene matches: 4. CDR1 and CDR2 (germline): MNHEY, SVGAGI. The CDR3 covers 15 residues. CDR3 sequence (DNA): TGTGCCAGCAGATCAGGACTAGCGGGCACAGATACGCAGTATTTT. Encoded protein: CASRSGLAGTDTQYF.

The chain links TRBV5-1 to TRBJ1-1; unclear D gene. This CDR3 comprises 16 residues. Trimming stripped 0 bases from V and 3 bases from J, with 15 bases between. Germline-derived CDR1 and CDR2 are SGHRS and YFSETQ. The CDR3 bases are TGCGCCAGCAGCTTGGGTGTCGCTCTTAGCCACACTGAAGCTTTCTTT. Its translation is CASSLGVALSHTEAFF. Combining the CDR3 with reference TRBV5-1 and TRBJ1-1 gives the whole variable domain KAGVTQTPRYLIKTRGQQVTLSCSPISGHRSVSWYQQTPGQGLQFLFEYFSETQRNKGNFPGRFSGRQFSNSRSEMNVSTLELGDSALYLCASSLGVALSHTEAFFGQGTRLTVV.

Comment on this clone: Additional DNA sequences in this sample encode the identical CDR3. The rearrangement joins TRBV14 to TRBJ1-2; 8 bases line up with TRBD1. This CDR3 comprises 14 residues. Per the germline V gene, CDR1 is SGHDN and CDR2 is FVKESK. Trimming removed 1 base from V and 2 bases from J; junction bases left unmatched: 0. The CDR3 nucleotides are TGTGCCAGCAGCCAAGGACAGGGGAACTATGGCTACACCTTC. Amino acid sequence: CASSQGQGNYGYTF. Supplemented by reference TRBV14 and TRBJ1-2, the full variable domain reads EAGVTQFPSHSVIEKGQTVTLRCDPISGHDNLYWYRRVMGKEIKFLLHFVKESKQDESGMPNNRFLAERTGGTYSTLKVQPAELEDSGVYFCASSQGQGNYGYTFGSGTRLTVV.

This clone was seen only once. V gene TRBV27 combines with J gene TRBJ1-2; D is uncertain. CDR1 and CDR2 from the germline V gene are MNHEY and SMNVEV (reference sequence). The V and J ends lost 5 bases and 8 bases respectively, with 15 bases between them. The CDR3 is 13 amino acids. CDR3 residues: CASSPWGGRGYTF. In nucleotides, the CDR3 is TGTGCCAGCAGTCCCTGGGGAGGGAGAGGCTACACCTTC.

V and J are TRBV6-5 and TRBJ1-1, with a tentative D call TRBD1 (6 bases). Germline CDR1 is MNHEY and CDR2 is SVGAGI. Trimming stripped 4 bases from V and 1 base from J, with 13 bases between. The CDR3 has 15 amino acids. CDR3 region: CASSLWGRANTEAFF. The CDR3 DNA follows: TGTGCCAGCAGTTTATGGGGGCGAGCGAACACTGAAGCTTTCTTT.

V gene TRBV9 combines with J gene TRBJ2-3; D remains ambiguous. Germline-derived CDR1 and CDR2 are SGDLS and YYNGEE. V dropped 2 bases and J dropped 2 bases, with 9 bases sitting between them. The CDR3 contains 14 residues. CDR3 protein: CASSVPSNTDTQYF. The CDR3 DNA sequence: TGTGCCAGCAGCGTTCCTTCAAACACAGATACGCAGTATTTT.

In DNA form, the CDR3 reads TGCGCCAGCAGCCAAGAAAACGGGGGGGCCGGAACCGGGGAGCTGTTTTTT. Its protein product is CASSQENGGAGTGELFF. The chain couples TRBV4-3 to TRBJ2-2; 8 bases agree with TRBD2. Trimming took 0 bases from V and 5 from J; bases not matched to a gene: 8. The CDR3 extends over 17 amino acids. Germline CDR1 is LGHNA and CDR2 is YSLEER.

The chain carries TRBV25-1 and TRBJ2-6, with D hard to call. V dropped 1 base and J dropped 2 bases, with 6 bases sitting between them. The CDR3 is 15 amino acids. The V gene's germline CDR1 is MGHDK and CDR2 SYGVNS. The CDR3 here is CASSEWGTGANVLTF. The CDR3 DNA follows: TGTGCCAGCAGTGAATGGGGTACTGGGGCCAACGTCCTGACTTTC.

The chain couples TRBV7-2 to TRBJ2-2; D is unclear. The CDR3 extends over 12 amino acids. V lost 2 bases and J 6 bases, leaving 4 bases between the germline ends. From germline, CDR1 is SGHTA and CDR2 FQGNSA. The CDR3 DNA reads as TGTGCCAGCAGCTTATGGGCCGGGGAGCTGTTTTTT. Encoded protein: CASSLWAGELFF.

The chain joins TRBV4-2 to TRBJ1-5; a possible D gene is TRBD1 (5 bases). This CDR3 has 15 amino acids. V lost 1 base, J lost 0 bases, and 7 bases lay in between. Germline values: CDR1 LGHNA, CDR2 YNFKEQ. CDR3 DNA sequence: TGTGCCAGCAGCCAAGGACAGTATAGCAATCAGCCCCAGCATTTT. Protein sequence: CASSQGQYSNQPQHF.

The chain uses TRBV30 and TRBJ2-1, with unresolved D. Trimming shortened V by 1 base and J by 5 bases, and 6 bases separated the two germline ends. CDR3 length: 12 residues. Germline CDR1 is GTSNPN and CDR2 is SVGIG (reference sequence). CDR3 bases: TGTGCCTGGAGTGGACCAGACAATGAGCAGTTCTTC. Its protein is CAWSGPDNEQFF.

In this sample, this clone turned up a few times. CDR3 sequence reads: CASSSVGEKTQYF. Here the CDR3 DNA reads TGTGCCAGCAGCTCGGTGGGAGAGAAGACCCAGTACTTC. V usage is TRBV7-2 and J usage is TRBJ2-5; D might be TRBD2 (5 bases). Looked up from germline, CDR1 is SGHTA and CDR2 is FQGNSA. The V and J ends lost 4 bases and 6 bases respectively, with 12 bases between them. This CDR3 has 13 amino acids.

This chain uses TRBV27 with TRBJ2-5; D is perhaps TRBD1 or TRBD2 (5 bases each). In germline, CDR1 is MNHEY, CDR2 SMNVEV (reference sequence). V was clipped by 8 bases and J by 6 bases, with 13 bases between them. This CDR3 region has 12 residues. This CDR3 reads CASGSGAQTQYF. In DNA form, the CDR3 reads TGTGCCAGCGGATCCGGGGCGCAGACCCAGTACTTC.

J is TRBJ1-1 and V is TRBV11-3, with D hard to call. Germline CDR1 and CDR2: SGHNT and YENEEA. The CDR3 is made up of 13 amino acids. Trimming pared 4 bases from V and 4 bases from J, leaving 10 bases between. CDR3 DNA sequence: TGTGCCAGCAGCTCGATACAGAGCACTGAAGCTTTCTTT. Translation gives CASSSIQSTEAFF.

The J gene is TRBJ1-5, the V gene TRBV6-6; 7 nucleotides line up with TRBD1. Germline CDR1 is MNHNY and CDR2 is SVGAGI (reference sequence). The CDR3 length is 14 residues. Trimming removed 6 bases from V and 5 bases from J; junction bases left unmatched: 7. This CDR3 reads CASSPDREDQPQHF. In nucleotides, the CDR3 is TGTGCCAGCAGCCCCGACAGGGAAGATCAGCCCCAGCATTTT.

The gene calls are TRBV7-9 and TRBJ1-1, with a possible D match to TRBD1 (6 bases). The germline gives CDR1 SEHNR, CDR2 FQNEAQ (reference sequence). The germline V and J ends were trimmed by 8 bases and 0 bases, with 19 bases remaining between them. The CDR3 extends over 16 amino acids. The CDR3 loop is CASQPSRGTMNTEAFF. DNA for the CDR3: TGTGCCAGCCAACCGAGCAGGGGAACCATGAACACTGAAGCTTTCTTT.

This clone was counted only a few times. V and J are TRBV19 and TRBJ2-1; 8 bases align to TRBD1. V shed 7 bases and J 4 bases; nucleotides not matched to a gene: 9. The CDR3 loop spans 15 amino acids. From germline, CDR1 is LNHDA and CDR2 SQIVND (reference sequence). The CDR3: CASTPGQAPYNEQFF. The CDR3 DNA follows: TGTGCCAGTACCCCGGGACAGGCCCCTTACAATGAGCAGTTCTTC.

The chain links TRBV19 to TRBJ2-1, with TRBD2 matching 7 bases. CDR3 length: 14 residues. Germline V CDR1 and CDR2: LNHDA, SQIVND (reference sequence). Losses at the gene ends were 6 bases for V and 4 bases for J; bases not matched to a gene: 6. The CDR3 here is CASSPSGGYNEQFF. The CDR3 region has the DNA TGTGCCAGTAGCCCCTCGGGGGGTTACAATGAGCAGTTCTTC.

The rearrangement uses TRBV29-1 and TRBJ2-3, with D unclear. The germline CDR1 and CDR2 sequences are SQVTM and ANQGSEA. The CDR3 is 10 amino acids. Trimming took 7 bases from V and 2 from J, leaving 4 bases between them. The CDR3 DNA reads TGCAGCGGAAACACAGATACGCAGTATTTT. Its protein product is CSGNTDTQYF.

CDR3 sequence: CASSLGLDQPQHF. The CDR3 region has the DNA TGTGCCAGCAGTCTAGGCTTGGATCAGCCCCAGCATTTT. The chain recombines TRBV27 with TRBJ1-5; D unresolved. This CDR3 has 13 amino acids. Germline values: CDR1 MNHEY, CDR2 SMNVEV (reference sequence). The V gene lost 5 bases and the J gene lost 5 bases, with 10 bases spanning the gap.

This clone was detected a few times. This rearrangement joins TRBV9 to TRBJ2-7; 13 nucleotides agree with TRBD2. The V gene's germline CDR1 is SGDLS and CDR2 YYNGEE. This CDR3 has 14 residues. The junction had 2 bases not matched to a gene; V was cut back by 3 bases and J by 5 bases. CDR3 sequence reads: CASSAGLAGHEQYF. In DNA form, the CDR3 reads TGTGCCAGCAGCGCGGGACTAGCGGGACACGAGCAGTACTTC.

The rearrangement links TRBV30 to TRBJ2-7; tentatively, D is TRBD1 or TRBD2 (5 bases each). With 0 bases removed from V and 6 bases from J, the gap between germline ends came to 15 bases. Germline loops: CDR1 GTSNPN, CDR2 SVGIG (reference sequence). This CDR3 has 14 residues. CDR3 region: CAWSVPQRGREQYF. CDR3 in DNA: TGTGCCTGGAGTGTTCCCCAGAGGGGCCGCGAGCAGTACTTC.